Below, 28 T cell receptor beta chains from the same sample are listed, as sequenced in a study of blood T cells in healthy people across ages (dated by TCRdb to between 2015 and 2016). Libraries were constructed by 5' RACE. Sequenced using an Illumina HiSeq 2500. A second about 7 to 12 cycle PCR used a sample-barcoded 5' primer and a J-beta primer mix. TCRdb redid the processing of the public reads, applying fastp at Q25 and MiXCR, and retained in-frame beta chains. Identical CDR3 proteins give one entry, which carries the most common genes and DNA. The sample has fewer than 950,000 distinct CDR3 sequences on record, under 40% of them singletons. The ten largest clones add up to roughly 13% of the sample. The specimen sequenced was blood. Receptors were obtained from a man between 18 and 35 years old in good health.

This clonotype was recorded at least ten times. The chain links TRBV6-6 to TRBJ1-2; 8 bases align to TRBD1. The germline V gene has CDR1 MNHNY and CDR2 SVGAGI (reference sequence). V lost 10 bases, J lost 5 bases, and 3 bases stayed unmatched. The CDR3 has 11 amino acids. The CDR3 region is CAIQGGYGYTF. The CDR3 bases are TGTGCCATACAGGGGGGGTATGGCTACACCTTC.

The V gene is TRBV15, the J gene TRBJ1-1; D is possibly TRBD1 (6 bases). V was cut by 2 bases and J by 0 bases, with 13 bases left in between. Germline V gives CDR1 LNHNV, CDR2 YYDKDF (reference sequence). CDR3 length: 16 residues. In nucleotides, the CDR3 is TGTGCCACCAGCAGACTTTGGACAGATATGAACACTGAAGCTTTCTTT. Translating gives CATSRLWTDMNTEAFF.

At least ten counts were recorded for this clonotype. The chain has TRBV20-1 and TRBJ2-5; 7 bases agree with TRBD2. The CDR3 length is 15 residues. Trimming at V came to 0 bases and at J to 11 bases, leaving 15 bases not matched to a gene. Germline-derived CDR1 and CDR2 are DFQATT and SNEGSKA (reference sequence). CDR3 loop: CSARDPWTSTNEQYF. The CDR3 bases are TGCAGTGCTAGAGACCCTTGGACTAGTACCAATGAGCAGTACTTC.

The V call is TRBV10-3, the J call TRBJ2-5; 13 nucleotides line up with TRBD2. The CDR3 contains 16 residues. V lost 0 bases to trimming and J lost 4 bases; unmatched junction nucleotides: 2. Germline V gene data show CDR1 as ENHRY and CDR2 as SYGVKD. The CDR3 sequence is CAISESTSGRGETQYF. DNA for the CDR3: TGTGCCATCAGTGAGTCAACTAGCGGGAGGGGAGAGACCCAGTACTTC.

Turning to this clonotype: This could be a read error, since a much larger clone is one nucleotide away. The V gene is TRBV7-2, the J gene TRBJ1-2; 10 bases map to TRBD1. Germline CDR1 and CDR2: SGHTA and FQGNSA. The CDR3 covers 16 residues. CDR3 sequence (DNA): TGTGCCAGCAGCCCCCCTGTGGGGACAGGGGAATTTGGCTGCACCTTC. Protein sequence: CASSPPVGTGEFGCTF.

This clonotype was seen a few times. The chain is built from TRBV9 and TRBJ2-3; D is uncertain. This CDR3 has 14 amino acids. V was pared by 3 bases and J by 2 bases, with 10 bases between. Germline CDR1 and CDR2: SGDLS and YYNGEE. CDR3 nucleotides: TGTGCCAGCAGCGCGGACCCTAACACAGATACGCAGTATTTT. Translating gives CASSADPNTDTQYF. Full variable domain (rest looked up from reference TRBV9 and TRBJ2-3): DSGVTQTPKHLITATGQRVTLRCSPRSGDLSVYWYQQSLDQGLQFLIQYYNGEERAKGNILERFSAQQFPDLHSELNLSSLELGDSALYFCASSADPNTDTQYFGPGTRLTVL.

The V and J genes are TRBV12-3 or TRBV12-4 and TRBJ1-4; perhaps TRBD1 as D (6 bases). V shed 3 bases and J shed 4 bases, with 12 bases lying between them. This CDR3 contains 15 residues. The CDR3 is CASSLIRGHNEKLFF. CDR3 DNA sequence: TGTGCCAGCAGTTTGATCAGGGGCCATAATGAAAAACTGTTTTTT.

On this clonotype itself: One junction end does not reproduce the germline sequence, and a read error may be involved. This rearrangement joins TRBV12-3 or TRBV12-4 to TRBJ2-2; tentatively, D is TRBD2 (6 bases). CDR3 length: 10 amino acids. CDR3 bases: TGTGCCAGCAGTGGCGGGGATCTGTTTTTT. Translation gives CASSGGDLFF.

V and J are TRBV20-1 and TRBJ1-1; D possibly corresponds to TRBD1 (5 bases). Germline CDR1 is DFQATT and CDR2 is SNEGSKA (reference sequence). CDR3 length equals 14 residues. V lost 3 bases, J lost 3 bases, and 14 bases lay in between. In DNA, the CDR3 is TGCAGTGCTAGTGTTCTGGGGACGGACACTGAAGCTTTCTTT. Translation: CSASVLGTDTEAFF.

The genes are TRBV12-3 or TRBV12-4 and TRBJ2-5, with a weak D call TRBD2 (7 bases). This CDR3 spans 15 amino acids. Trimming left V 7 bases short and J 5 bases short, with 20 bases between. CDR3 amino acids: CASTSLGGGLETQYF. The CDR3 region has the DNA TGTGCCAGCACCTCTTTGGGGGGGGGCCTCGAGACCCAGTACTTC.

The rearrangement links TRBV20-1 to TRBJ1-5; D not certain. The CDR3 spans 15 residues. Germline CDR1 is DFQATT and CDR2 is SNEGSKA (reference sequence). Between the trimmed V and J ends, which lost 0 bases and 0 bases, there was a span of 9 bases. Here the CDR3 reads CSARDRRSSNQPQHF. The CDR3 bases are TGCAGTGCTAGAGATCGGCGGAGTAGCAATCAGCCCCAGCATTTT.

This clonotype was detected only a few times. The chain carries TRBV5-6 and TRBJ1-5; possible D gene TRBD1, 6 bases. V was trimmed by 2 bases and J by 7 bases, leaving 13 bases between them. From germline, CDR1 is SGHDT and CDR2 YYEEEE. The CDR3 is 14 residues long. The CDR3 coding sequence is TGTGCCAGCAGCTTACAGGGTGGGTGGCAGCCCCAGCATTTT. Translating it yields CASSLQGGWQPQHF.

V and J are TRBV18 and TRBJ2-1; unclear D gene. With 8 bases removed from V and 7 bases from J, the gap between germline ends came to 15 bases. The CDR3 spans 13 residues. Germline V gene data show CDR1 as KGHSH and CDR2 as LQKENI. The CDR3 sequence is CASAVKVVNEQFF. As DNA, the CDR3 is TGTGCCAGCGCCGTGAAGGTAGTTAATGAGCAGTTCTTC.

This clonotype was recorded many times. This rearrangement joins TRBV9 to TRBJ2-7, with D perhaps matching TRBD2 (6 bases). Per the germline V gene, CDR1 is SGDLS and CDR2 is YYNGEE. V lost 2 bases to trimming and J lost 0 bases, with 9 bases between them. The CDR3 runs to 14 residues. The chain's CDR3 is CASSVRDSSYEQYF. The CDR3 nucleotides read TGTGCCAGCAGCGTCCGGGACTCCTCCTACGAGCAGTACTTC.

A few counts support this clonotype. The V and J genes are TRBV18 and TRBJ1-1, with 8 positions matching TRBD1. The V segment lost 6 bases and the J segment 1 base; nucleotides outside the gene matches: 13. Germline V gene sequence: CDR1 KGHSH, CDR2 LQKENI. The CDR3 sequence is 17 residues long. In nucleotides, the CDR3 is TGTGCCAGCTCCCTCCAGGACAGGGTTTTCGGGAACACTGAAGCTTTCTTT. It yields the protein CASSLQDRVFGNTEAFF.

The chain has TRBV12-3 or TRBV12-4 and TRBJ2-5; D is perhaps TRBD2 (5 bases). With 5 bases removed from V and 5 bases from J, the gap between germline ends came to 12 bases. The CDR3 sequence is 13 residues long. The CDR3 spells CASSVSGMETQYF. CDR3 in DNA: TGTGCCAGCAGTGTGTCCGGGATGGAGACCCAGTACTTC.

The chain links TRBV20-1 to TRBJ2-1, with a tentative D call TRBD2 (6 bases). The CDR3 has 14 residues. Germline V gives CDR1 DFQATT, CDR2 SNEGSKA (reference sequence). V was cut by 6 bases and J by 5 bases, with 17 bases left in between. The CDR3 nucleotides are TGCAGTGCCCTAGATTTACTAGCAGACAATGAGCAGTTCTTC. Translating it yields CSALDLLADNEQFF.

This chain links TRBV7-2 with TRBJ1-2, with D maybe TRBD1 (6 bases). Germline CDR1 reads SGHTA; CDR2 reads FQGNSA. Trimming stripped 1 base from V and 8 bases from J, with 11 bases between. The CDR3 is 13 residues long. This CDR3 reads CASSLDRDWGYTF. Here the CDR3 DNA reads TGTGCCAGCAGCTTAGACAGGGACTGGGGCTACACCTTC.

A note on this clonotype: Given a much more abundant clone one base away, this may be a read error. The V call is TRBV6-6, the J call TRBJ2-7; D is unclear. CDR3 length: 13 residues. CDR1 MNHNY and CDR2 SVGAGI come from the germline V gene (reference sequence). V lost 5 bases, J lost 3 bases, and 11 bases lay in between. DNA for the CDR3: TGTGCCAGCAGTGACGAGAGTAACTACGAGCAGTACTTC. Its translation is CASSDESNYEQYF.

The chain carries TRBV20-1 and TRBJ1-3, with TRBD1 as a possible D gene (6 bases). Trimming pared 5 bases from V and 0 bases from J, leaving 11 bases between. CDR3 length: 14 amino acids. The germline CDR1 and CDR2 sequences are DFQATT and SNEGSKA (reference sequence). CDR3 in DNA: TGCAGTGCTGCAATAGGGGGCTCTGGAAACACCATATATTTT. Amino acids: CSAAIGGSGNTIYF.

This sequence joins TRBV2 and TRBJ2-3; D is ambiguous. V was shortened by 2 bases and J by 0 bases, with 12 bases between the two germline ends. The V gene's germline CDR1 is SNHLY and CDR2 FYNNEI. The CDR3 consists of 16 residues. This CDR3 reads CASSEFVDQSTDTQYF. The CDR3 coding sequence is TGTGCCAGCAGTGAATTTGTGGACCAAAGCACAGATACGCAGTATTTT.

This clonotype was seen many times. A read error is possible here, since a much larger clone lies one base away. V gene TRBV12-3 or TRBV12-4 combines with J gene TRBJ1-2; D not resolved. The V end was cut by 4 bases, the J end by 2 bases, with 8 bases between. The CDR3 loop spans 13 amino acids. The CDR3 region has the DNA TGTGCCAGCAGTTCGGACGGAAACTATGGCTACACCTTC. Translated: CASSSDGNYGYTF.

As concerns this clonotype: With a much larger clone just one base away, this may be a read error. This rearrangement joins TRBV27 to TRBJ2-5, with 9 bases aligning to TRBD2. The length of the CDR3 is 14 residues. Germline-derived CDR1 and CDR2 are MNHEY and SMNVEV (reference sequence). V gave up 4 bases and J gave up 11 bases; unmatched junction bases: 11. The CDR3 loop reads CASSSTGTSNEQYF. Written as DNA, the CDR3 is TGTGCCAGCAGTTCAACCGGGACTAGCAATGAGCAGTACTTC.

The rearrangement uses TRBV7-8 and TRBJ2-7; D might be TRBD1 or TRBD2, each matching 5 bases. This CDR3 spans 14 amino acids. V was trimmed by 5 bases and J by 3 bases, leaving 14 bases between them. Germline assignment: CDR1 SGHVS and CDR2 FQNEAQ. As DNA, the CDR3 is TGTGCCAGCAGCGATCGGTGGGGGATCTACGAGCAGTACTTC. This codes for CASSDRWGIYEQYF.

This clonotype was counted between two and nine times. The chain is built from TRBV15 and TRBJ1-1; 9 positions agree with TRBD1. The trim removed 4 bases at V and 4 bases at J, leaving 4 bases unmatched. Germline CDR1 is LNHNV and CDR2 is YYDKDF (reference sequence). The CDR3 has 14 residues. This chain's CDR3 is CATSTVTGGTEAFF. In nucleotides, the CDR3 is TGTGCCACCAGCACTGTGACAGGGGGCACTGAAGCTTTCTTT.

V and J are TRBV7-8 and TRBJ1-2; tentatively, D is TRBD1 (6 bases). Germline V lookup: CDR1 SGHVS, CDR2 FQNEAQ. The CDR3 has 14 amino acids. V lost 5 bases and J lost 4, with 14 bases in between. The CDR3 DNA sequence: TGTGCCAGCAGCCCCTCGGGGGGGCCCTATGGCTACACCTTC. It specifies CASSPSGGPYGYTF. Full variable domain (outside the CDR3, taken from reference TRBV7-8 and TRBJ1-2): GAGVSQSPRYKVAKRGQDVALRCDPISGHVSLFWYQQALGQGPEFLTYFQNEAQLDKSGLPSDRFFAERPEGSVSTLKIQRTQQEDSAVYLCASSPSGGPYGYTFGSGTRLTVV.

The gene calls are TRBV12-3 or TRBV12-4 and TRBJ1-1; D remains unclear. V lost 2 bases and J 3 bases, leaving 13 bases between the germline ends. The CDR3 loop spans 15 amino acids. CDR3 amino acids: CASSLSNDGYTEAFF. In nucleotides, the CDR3 is TGTGCCAGCAGTTTATCGAACGATGGGTACACTGAAGCTTTCTTT.

The chain links TRBV4-2 to TRBJ2-1, with D perhaps given as TRBD1 or TRBD2 (6 bases each). Trimming stripped 2 bases from V and 2 bases from J, with 19 bases between. The CDR3 spans 18 residues. Germline V gene lookup returns CDR1 LGHNA and CDR2 YNFKEQ. CDR3 sequence reads: CASSQQVGGRTTYNEQFF. For the CDR3, the DNA is TGTGCCAGCAGCCAACAGGTGGGGGGCCGAACGACCTACAATGAGCAGTTCTTC.